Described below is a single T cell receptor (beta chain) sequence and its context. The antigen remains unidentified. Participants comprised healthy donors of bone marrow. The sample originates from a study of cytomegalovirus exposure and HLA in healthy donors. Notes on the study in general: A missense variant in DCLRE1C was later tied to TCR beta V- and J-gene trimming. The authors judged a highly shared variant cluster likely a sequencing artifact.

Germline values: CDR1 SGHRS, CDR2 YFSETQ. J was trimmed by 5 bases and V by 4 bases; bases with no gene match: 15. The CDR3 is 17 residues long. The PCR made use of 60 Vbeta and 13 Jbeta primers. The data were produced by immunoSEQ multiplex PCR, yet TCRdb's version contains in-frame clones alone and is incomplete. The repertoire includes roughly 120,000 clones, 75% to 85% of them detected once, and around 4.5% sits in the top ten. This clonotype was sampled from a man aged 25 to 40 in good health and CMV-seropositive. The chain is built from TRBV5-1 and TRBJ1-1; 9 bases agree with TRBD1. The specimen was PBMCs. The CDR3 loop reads CASSRNPQGAAGTEAFF. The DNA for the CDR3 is TGCGCCAGCAGCCGTAACCCACAGGGGGCCGCGGGTACTGAAGCTTTCTTT.